This T cell receptor beta chain was captured in a study of T cell responses to AZD1222 COVID-19 vaccine (TCRdb year 2021). Regarding the research as a whole: AZD1222 recipients with second doses at about 4 weeks or about 12 weeks were pooled, because spike-specific TCR depth and breadth did not differ between schedules. A total of 230 to 250 trial participants underwent TCR sequencing, of whom roughly 210 had received two doses of AZD1222 and approximately 25 had received two doses of the MenACWY control vaccine. Trial participants were enrolled by age into 18-55, 56-69 and 70-plus year subgroups, with 148, 28 and 57 TCR-sequenced participants respectively.

The CDR3 runs 11 amino acids, cysteine and phenylalanine included. Only the CDR3 part of the read is kept: 33 bases, read in frame from the first base. Reading the germline V gene (reference sequence) gives CDR1 DFQATT and CDR2 SNEGSKA. Trimming at the junction amounts to 1 base on V and 4 bases on J, and the germline ends lie 4 bases apart. Here is what the overall study found, with its caveats: Participants were mostly white British and included more females than males, and it was suggested by the authors that clonal diversity may have been underestimated. Reportedly, close to half of the unique spike-specific TCRs recognized epitopes lying outside the regions that are mutated in the B.1.351 and B.1.1.7 variants. Spike-specific TCR breadth and depth rose significantly after two AZD1222 doses compared with day 0 and with MenACWY recipients. Only five or six AZD1222 recipients were SARS-CoV-2 seropositive at baseline, limiting conclusions about previously exposed vaccinees. The whole spike protein was spanned by vaccine-associated CD4 TCRs, and dominant responses were seen in regions 160-218 and 743-854. Because no day 14 peak-response samples were available, repertoires were characterized only after the peak T cell response. In the small 56-69-year group, the increase in depth fell short of significance, most likely because of low power.

The sample's time point label is to be understood as: baseline before first vaccination. Vaccinee samples were obtained from the UK trials COV001 and COV002, which included a single-blind randomized controlled phase 2/3 trial of AZD1222 (ChAdOx1 nCoV-19) in healthy adults. For TCRbeta chain sequencing, PBMC samples were collected from trial participants at day 0 and at day 28 after the second dose. For this clone: The specificity of this receptor is unknown. No much larger clone exists at a distance of one base, and base qualities are not known.

The CDR3 regions of human TCRbeta chains were subjected to immunosequencing. Under the source paper's analysis protocol: Repertoire TCRs were matched against a reference library of SARS-CoV-2-specific TCRs generated with the MIRA antigen-specificity platform. Breadth was defined as the fraction of unique TCRs that were SARS-CoV-2-associated. Depth was defined as the fraction of total T cells that were SARS-CoV-2-associated. Using the MIRA data, each spike-specific TCR was mapped to the spike region that the TCR reacts to and placed in a CD4 or CD8 class. Log10-transformed breadth and depth values were compared by one-way ANOVA with Sidak's multiple comparisons tests. TCRdb took over this immuneACCESS table, retaining in-frame rearrangements with V and J assigned. Such tables are incomplete; in checked studies, under half of the missing clones stem from an unresolved V gene, and the remainder is unexplained. Clone size and the V and J calls come from that table; the DNA yielded D and trimming. In all, the sample holds around 85,000 clones, and roughly 85% of those were seen once. The ten most abundant clones make up 6.3% of the sample.

This receptor was identified in an adult in good health. The rearrangement combines TRBV20-1 with TRBJ1-1, with the D segment identity uncertain. The source material was peripheral blood, sampled on day 0 of AZD1222 vaccination. Here is the DNA: TGCAGTGCTAGAGGGAGCACTGAAGCTTTCTTT. It translates to CSARGSTEAFF.